The 26 T cell receptor beta chains below were found in one sample sequenced in a study of cytomegalovirus exposure and HLA in healthy donors. PCR employed 60 Vbeta and 13 Jbeta primers. Data came from immunoSEQ multiplex PCR; TCRdb stores just in-frame clones and leaves some out. Among approximately 130,000 clones listed, 65% to 85% were seen once. What was sequenced was PBMCs. Receptors originate from a woman in her forties in good health and CMV-seropositive.

The chain couples TRBV6-1 to TRBJ1-3; D remains unclear. CDR1 is MNHNS, CDR2 SASEGT, per germline. CDR3 length: 15 residues. V was pared by 2 bases and J by 8 bases, with 16 bases between. The CDR3 sequence is CASSENGPLLDTIYF. The CDR3 coding sequence is TGTGCCAGCAGTGAAAATGGGCCCCTACTGGACACCATATATTTT.

V and J are TRBV6-5 and TRBJ2-1; D is unresolved. With 6 bases removed from V and 4 bases from J, the gap between germline ends came to 4 bases. Germline lookup yields CDR1 MNHEY and CDR2 SVGAGI. The CDR3 has 11 residues. CDR3 loop: CASRTYNEQFF. Written as DNA, the CDR3 is TGTGCCAGCAGAACTTACAATGAGCAGTTCTTC.

The chain has TRBV6-1 and TRBJ2-3; the D is unclear. V lost 7 bases, J lost 2 bases, and 13 bases lay in between. From germline, CDR1 is MNHNS and CDR2 SASEGT. The CDR3 covers 14 residues. The CDR3 region is CASTIAQSTDTQYF. The CDR3 coding sequence is TGTGCCAGCACTATCGCACAGTCCACAGATACGCAGTATTTT.

The V call is TRBV5-1, the J call TRBJ1-2; 8 bases agree with TRBD1. V trimming: 4 bases; J trimming: 5 bases; junction bases outside the gene matches: 4. This CDR3 has 13 residues. In germline, CDR1 is SGHRS, CDR2 YFSETQ. CDR3 DNA sequence: TGCGCCAGCAGCCGGACAGGGTCTTATGGCTACACCTTC. Translated, it gives CASSRTGSYGYTF.

The rearrangement links TRBV29-1 to TRBJ1-1, with 11 bases that match TRBD1. Germline loops: CDR1 SQVTM, CDR2 ANQGSEA. V lost 5 bases to trimming and J lost 0 bases; unmatched junction nucleotides: 5. This CDR3 comprises 15 residues. CDR3 DNA: TGCAGCGTTTGGGGACAGGGGGGAATGAACACTGAAGCTTTCTTT. The encoded protein is CSVWGQGGMNTEAFF.

The chain employs TRBV29-1 and TRBJ1-1, with D tentatively TRBD1 (6 bases). Germline lookup yields CDR1 SQVTM and CDR2 ANQGSEA. V was shortened by 3 bases and J by 5 bases, with 10 bases between the two germline ends. This CDR3 has 12 residues. DNA of the CDR3: TGCAGCGTTGACAGGGGAAAGACTGAAGCTTTCTTT. Protein sequence: CSVDRGKTEAFF. Full variable domain (missing parts from reference TRBV29-1 and TRBJ1-1): SAVISQKPSRDICQRGTSLTIQCQVDSQVTMMFWYRQQPGQSLTLIATANQGSEATYESGFVIDKFPISRPNLTFSTLTVSNMSPEDSSIYLCSVDRGKTEAFFGQGTRLTVV.

Here the CDR3 DNA reads TGTGCCTGGAAGACAGGGTCCTCCAATCAGCCCCAGCATTTT. This sequence encodes CAWKTGSSNQPQHF. The chain links TRBV30 to TRBJ1-5, with 7 bases aligning to TRBD1. Germline-derived CDR1 and CDR2 are GTSNPN and SVGIG (reference sequence). The CDR3 is 14 amino acids. The V and J ends lost 4 bases and 3 bases, in that order; junction bases with no gene match: 6.

The V call is TRBV7-5, the J call TRBJ1-2; the D call TRBD1 from the table was never checked on the DNA. TRBV7-5 is listed as a pseudogene. This CDR3 is 19 amino acids long. CDR3 in amino acids: CARSLWVQGYLIIRHGYTF. CDR3 DNA sequence: TGTGCCAGAAGCTTATGGGTCCAGGGGTACTTAATAATTAGACATGGCTACACCTTC.

The V gene is TRBV4-1, the J gene TRBJ2-1; 11 positions match TRBD2. Germline loops: CDR1 MGHRA, CDR2 YSYEKL. V shed 4 bases and J 1 base; nucleotides not matched to a gene: 9. The CDR3 consists of 18 residues. The CDR3 coding sequence is TGCGCCAGCAGCCCTGACACTAGCGGGGGTTGGTCCTACAATGAGCAGTTCTTC. The encoded protein is CASSPDTSGGWSYNEQFF.

This clone has a handful of counts. The rearrangement uses TRBV6-5 and TRBJ1-1; TRBD1 matches at 7 bases. This CDR3 comprises 13 residues. Germline values: CDR1 MNHEY, CDR2 SVGAGI. Germline trimming cut 6 bases from V and 3 bases from J; bases unmatched to any gene: 4. The CDR3 coding sequence is TGTGCCAGCAGAACCGACAGGGACACTGAAGCTTTCTTT. Translated, it gives CASRTDRDTEAFF.

The rearrangement joins TRBV30 to TRBJ2-5; 7 bases map to TRBD1. The CDR3 runs 14 residues. Germline assignment: CDR1 GTSNPN and CDR2 SVGIG (reference sequence). V lost 4 bases to trimming and J lost 2 bases; unmatched junction nucleotides: 7. CDR3 amino acids: CAWNGQDRQETQYF. CDR3 coding DNA: TGTGCCTGGAACGGACAGGATCGACAAGAGACCCAGTACTTC.

Regarding this clone: This sample also contains other DNA sequences that code for the same CDR3. The chain recombines TRBV30 with TRBJ2-7; 10 bases match TRBD1. V lost 3 bases, J lost 3 bases, and 5 bases stayed unmatched. Germline assignment: CDR1 GTSNPN and CDR2 SVGIG (reference sequence). The CDR3 sequence is 14 residues long. The CDR3: CAWSPGTGDYEQYF. CDR3 sequence (DNA): TGTGCCTGGAGCCCCGGGACAGGGGACTACGAGCAGTACTTC.

V is TRBV27 and J is TRBJ2-7, with TRBD1 as a possible D gene (6 bases). V lost 2 bases and J 4 bases, leaving 12 bases between the germline ends. CDR1 and CDR2 (germline): MNHEY, SMNVEV (reference sequence). The CDR3 contains 14 residues. The CDR3 DNA sequence: TGTGCCAGCAGTTTAACAACAGGGATGTACGAGCAGTACTTC. Amino acids: CASSLTTGMYEQYF.

J is TRBJ2-1 and V is TRBV11-3, with D possibly matching TRBD2 (6 bases). Germline V gives CDR1 SGHNT, CDR2 YENEEA. The CDR3 length is 14 residues. With 0 bases removed from V and 8 bases from J, the gap between germline ends came to 11 bases. CDR3: CASSLEIGRHEQFF. Written as DNA, the CDR3 is TGTGCCAGCAGCTTAGAGATCGGGAGACATGAGCAGTTCTTC. Variable domain in full (rest from reference TRBV11-3 and TRBJ2-1): EAGVVQSPRYKIIEKKQPVAFWCNPISGHNTLYWYLQNLGQGPELLIRYENEEAVDDSQLPKDRFSAERLKGVDSTLKIQPAELGDSAVYLCASSLEIGRHEQFFGPGTRLTVL.

This clone has only a few counts. The V and J genes are TRBV6-5 and TRBJ2-7; TRBD1 matches 11 bases. Germline loops: CDR1 MNHEY, CDR2 SVGAGI. The V and J ends lost 7 bases and 7 bases, in that order; junction bases with no gene match: 9. The CDR3 consists of 14 residues. The CDR3 DNA follows: TGTGCCAGCACTTTAGGACAGGGGGCGGGGGAGCAGTACTTC. Protein: CASTLGQGAGEQYF.

The chain uses TRBV30 and TRBJ1-1; D might be TRBD1 (5 bases). Germline V gene sequence: CDR1 GTSNPN, CDR2 SVGIG (reference sequence). The length of the CDR3 is 13 residues. The V gene lost 2 bases and the J gene lost 3 bases, with 10 bases spanning the gap. The CDR3 sequence is CAWSLGGDTEAFF. The CDR3 DNA reads TGTGCCTGGAGTCTGGGAGGGGACACTGAAGCTTTCTTT.

The chain couples TRBV7-3 to TRBJ2-5; D is possibly TRBD1 (6 bases). Germline V gives CDR1 SGHTA, CDR2 FQGTGA. The CDR3 is 16 amino acids. The V and J ends lost 2 bases and 1 base respectively, with 14 bases between them. This CDR3 reads CASSLGPGAAQETQYF. The CDR3 DNA follows: TGTGCCAGCAGCTTAGGTCCAGGGGCCGCCCAAGAGACCCAGTACTTC.

The chain uses TRBV5-6 and TRBJ2-7; 8 bases match TRBD1. Trimming removed 2 bases from V and 6 bases from J; junction bases left unmatched: 13. The CDR3 is 16 amino acids. Germline V lookup: CDR1 SGHDT, CDR2 YYEEEE. The CDR3, as DNA: TGTGCCAGCAGCTTACCGGACAGGGCAGTAGGTCTCGAGCAGTACTTC. This encodes CASSLPDRAVGLEQYF.

In its sample, this clone was seen once. The V call is TRBV4-1, the J call TRBJ2-7; TRBD1 matches 11 bases. In germline, CDR1 is MGHRA, CDR2 YSYEKL. V lost 4 bases, J lost 3 bases, and 2 bases stayed unmatched. The CDR3 is 14 amino acids. CDR3 sequence (DNA): TGCGCCAGCAGCCCGGGACAGGGGGTCTACGAGCAGTACTTC. Its protein product is CASSPGQGVYEQYF.

The count of this clone is one. The germline gene is not matched at one end of the junction; a read error may be the cause. This chain joins TRBV9 and TRBJ1-5; 12 bases align to TRBD1. CDR1 is SGDLS and CDR2 is YYNGEE in the germline V gene. CDR3 length: 18 residues. The CDR3 loop is CASTHRDRGLRSHQPQNF. The CDR3 DNA sequence: TGTGCCAGCACTCACAGGGACAGGGGGCTTAGATCTCATCAGCCCCAGAATTTT.

This clone was recorded a few times. This sequence joins TRBV7-9 and TRBJ2-3, with 9 bases lining up with TRBD1. Trimming at V came to 1 base and at J to 4 bases, leaving 6 bases not matched to a gene. Germline-derived CDR1 and CDR2 are SEHNR and FQNEAQ (reference sequence). The CDR3 has 16 residues. CDR3 in amino acids: CASSLGLDRGPDTQYF. In DNA form, the CDR3 reads TGTGCCAGCAGCTTAGGATTGGACAGGGGTCCAGATACGCAGTATTTT.

Worth noting for this clone: Other DNA sequences within the sample encode an identical CDR3. The rearrangement uses TRBV5-1 and TRBJ2-1, with 10 nucleotides matching TRBD1. The CDR3 runs 14 residues. The V gene's germline CDR1 is SGHRS and CDR2 YFSETQ. J gave up 2 bases and V 4 bases, and 0 bases lay outside the gene matches. The chain's CDR3 is CASSGQGAYNEQFF. The CDR3 DNA sequence: TGCGCCAGCAGCGGACAGGGGGCCTACAATGAGCAGTTCTTC.

V usage is TRBV28 and J usage is TRBJ1-1, with D perhaps TRBD1 (6 bases). Germline lookup yields CDR1 MDHEN and CDR2 SYDVKM. Deletions cut 6 bases from V and 3 bases from J, with 17 bases between. CDR3 length: 15 residues. In DNA form, the CDR3 reads TGTGCCAGCAGCTACAACAGGGCAAGTCACACTGAAGCTTTCTTT. It specifies CASSYNRASHTEAFF.

The chain is built from TRBV19 and TRBJ2-3, with unresolved D. CDR1 is LNHDA and CDR2 is SQIVND in the germline V gene (reference sequence). The CDR3 runs 17 residues. V lost 4 bases and J 0 bases, leaving 17 bases between the germline ends. CDR3 sequence (DNA): TGTGCCAGTAGTACTCCCTGGGTAGCCTCTAGCACAGATACGCAGTATTTT. Amino acids: CASSTPWVASSTDTQYF.

This rearrangement joins TRBV18 to TRBJ2-5, with D possibly being TRBD2 (6 bases). The germline CDR1 and CDR2 sequences are KGHSH and LQKENI. Trimming took 3 bases from V and 5 from J, leaving 13 bases between them. The CDR3 length is 14 residues. The CDR3 region has the DNA TGTGCCAGCTCACCGGGCAGGGAGGTCGAGACCCAGTACTTC. Translating it yields CASSPGREVETQYF.

The chain combines TRBV7-9 with TRBJ2-7; TRBD1 matches at 11 bases. This CDR3 contains 13 residues. Germline V gene lookup returns CDR1 SEHNR and CDR2 FQNEAQ (reference sequence). V lost 5 bases and J lost 6; bases outside the gene matches: 3. CDR3 sequence: CASSAGQGGEQYF. The CDR3 nucleotides read TGTGCCAGCAGCGCGGGACAGGGGGGCGAGCAGTACTTC.